The rows below give T cell receptor beta chains drawn from one sample of a study of control samples from healthy donors and cancer patients. Assay: immunoSEQ multiplex PCR; the TCRdb copy retains only in-frame clones and omits some. Altogether around 82,000 clones are present, approximately 89% being singletons, with the ten largest covering over 5.5%. Material: blood. All receptors come from a man in his fifties or sixties in good health. The CDR3 runs from the conserved cysteine through the conserved F or W. A D gene is named only where the DNA matches it firmly. The listing skips clone size in some rows; elsewhere it reads once, few, many or a size class.

v_gene	j_gene	d_gene	abundance	CDR3nt	CDR3aa
TRBV7-9	TRBJ2-7	.	few	TGTGCCAGCAGCCTCATCTTCCACGAGCAGTACTTC	CASSLIFHEQYF
TRBV27	TRBJ2-7	TRBD2	.	TGTGCCAGCAGGAGAAGGGCCCCAGATATAGCGGGGGGCTACGAGCAGTACTTC	CASRRRAPDIAGGYEQYF
TRBV10-3	TRBJ1-2	.	.	TGTGCCACCTCTCGGGGGGCCGGCTATGGCTACACCTTC	CATSRGAGYGYTF
TRBV19	TRBJ1-5	.	once	TGTGCCAGTAGCGCCACAGGGAATAGCAATCAGCCCCAGCATTTT	CASSATGNSNQPQHF
TRBV6-1	TRBJ1-3	.	.	TGTGCCAGCAGTGAGTGGGTTACCTCTGGAAACACCATATATTTT	CASSEWVTSGNTIYF
TRBV9	TRBJ1-2	.	.	TGTGCCAGCAACCGTAACCTGGAAACTAACTATGGCTACACCTTC	CASNRNLETNYGYTF
TRBV5-1	TRBJ2-7	.	.	TGCGCCAGCAGCTTGGCTCCAACAGGGACCTACGAGCAGTACTTC	CASSLAPTGTYEQYF
TRBV10-1	TRBJ1-1	.	.	TGCGCCAGCAGTGAGATGAAGAACACTGAAGCTTTCTTT	CASSEMKNTEAFF
TRBV5-1	TRBJ1-2	.	once	TGCGCCAGCAGCGACGGAGGGGGGAACTATGGCTACACCTTC	CASSDGGGNYGYTF
TRBV6-2/TRBV6-3	TRBJ1-2	.	.	TGTGCCAGCAGTTACATTAGGGGGTATGGCTACACCTTC	CASSYIRGYGYTF
TRBV5-4	TRBJ1-3	.	once	TGTGCCAGCAGGTTTCTCGGGCCGTTCGGTGGCCTCGATGACACCATATATTTT	CASRFLGPFGGLDDTIYF
TRBV4-2	TRBJ1-5	.	.	TGTGCCAGCAGCCAAGGGGCCCAGGGAATAGCAATCAGCCCCCAGCATTTT	CASSQGAQGIAISPQHF
TRBV2	TRBJ1-5	.	.	TGTGCCAGCAGACAGGGTTGGTTGGATCAGCCCCAGCATTTT	CASRQGWLDQPQHF
TRBV3-1/TRBV3-2	TRBJ2-5	TRBD2	.	TGTGCCAGCAGCCAAGAGTCGGGACTAGCGGGGCAAGAGACCCAGTACTTC	CASSQESGLAGQETQYF
TRBV2	TRBJ2-3	.	.	TGTGCCAGCAGTGTCTCAGATACGCAGTATTTT	CASSVSDTQYF
TRBV15	TRBJ2-2	TRBD2	.	TGTGCCACCAGCAGAGAAGCGGCGGGGGGTGGCACCGGGGAGCTGTTTTTT	CATSREAAGGGTGELFF
TRBV27	TRBJ1-5	.	.	TGTGCCAGCAGTATCTTCGGCTATAGCAATCAGCCCCAGCATTTT	CASSIFGYSNQPQHF
TRBV30	TRBJ2-5	.	once	TGTGCCGGTAGGGGACAAGAGACCCAGTACTTC	CAGRGQETQYF
TRBV3-1/TRBV3-2	TRBJ1-4	.	.	TGTGCCAGCAGCCCGTGGGGGGGAGCAACTAATGAAAAACTGTTTTTT	CASSPWGGATNEKLFF
TRBV6-5	TRBJ1-2	.	.	TGTGCCAGCAGTTACCAGGGATCAGGAGATGGCTACACCTTC	CASSYQGSGDGYTF
TRBV29-1	TRBJ2-3	TRBD2	.	TGCAGCGTTGGTAAAGCGGGGGGAAGCACAGATACGCAGTATTTT	CSVGKAGGSTDTQYF